These 20 T cell receptor beta chains share one sample of origin, sequenced in a study of cytomegalovirus exposure and HLA in healthy donors (dated by TCRdb to about 2017). Library preparation employed the immunoSEQ multiplex PCR assay. A mixture of 60 forward primers for TCR Vbeta segments and 13 reverse primers for TCR Jbeta segments was used in the multiplex PCR. Not all clones reach the TCRdb copy of this immuneACCESS table, which keeps in-frame sequences only. Checked studies attribute under half of the gap to unresolved V genes and leave the rest unexplained. The sample table holds about 130,000 clones, of which about two thirds were seen once. The ten largest clones capture around 2.5% of the sample. The sequenced material came from PBMCs. The receptors were gathered from an older woman in good health and CMV-seropositive.

As regards this clone: At one end, the junction sequence differs from germline, possibly due to a read error. The CDR3 loop is CASSSDTGEQGTQYF. The CDR3 DNA is TGTGCTAGCAGCTCAGACACCGGGGAACAGGGTACGCAGTATTTT. This sequence joins TRBV7-7 and TRBJ2-3; D might be TRBD1 (6 bases). Germline CDR1 and CDR2: SSHAT and FNYEAQ (reference sequence). The CDR3 sequence is 15 residues long.

The chain has TRBV7-2 and TRBJ1-2, with 7 bases aligning to TRBD1. The CDR3 extends over 14 amino acids. V trimming: 3 bases; J trimming: 4 bases; junction bases outside the gene matches: 5. The V gene's germline CDR1 is SGHTA and CDR2 FQGNSA. The CDR3 protein is CASSFLGGSYGYTF. CDR3 in DNA: TGTGCCAGCAGCTTTCTAGGGGGCTCCTATGGCTACACCTTC.

This clone was observed a single time. The gene calls are TRBV19 and TRBJ1-6; 8 positions match TRBD1. The CDR3 runs to 13 residues. Germline CDR1 and CDR2: LNHDA and SQIVND (reference sequence). The V gene end was trimmed by 6 bases and the J gene end by 8 bases; junction bases not matched to a gene: 3. The CDR3 region is CASSEDRDSPLHF. The CDR3 nucleotides are TGTGCCAGTAGCGAGGACAGGGATTCACCCCTCCACTTT. The full variable domain, rest sourced from reference TRBV19 and TRBJ1-6, is DGGITQSPKYLFRKEGQNVTLSCEQNLNHDAMYWYRQDPGQGLRLIYYSQIVNDFQKGDIAEGYSVSREKKESFPLTVTSAQKNPTAFYLCASSEDRDSPLHFGNGTRLTVT.

The chain joins TRBV19 to TRBJ2-1; TRBD2 aligns across 8 bases. Germline V gene sequence: CDR1 LNHDA, CDR2 SQIVND (reference sequence). The CDR3 sequence is 14 residues long. The V and J ends lost 4 bases and 2 bases, in that order; junction bases with no gene match: 1. CDR3 bases: TGTGCCAGTAGTACGGGGGGGGCCTACAATGAGCAGTTCTTC. It is translated as CASSTGGAYNEQFF.

This clone has more than one count but fewer than ten. This chain uses TRBV6-1 with TRBJ1-2; no firm D call. Germline CDR1 reads MNHNS; CDR2 reads SASEGT. The CDR3 spans 10 residues. The V and J ends lost 3 bases and 7 bases respectively, with 3 bases between them. Written as DNA, the CDR3 is TGTGCCAGCAGTGACATTGGCTACACCTTC. This encodes CASSDIGYTF.

The chain couples TRBV6-5 to TRBJ1-3, with a weak D call TRBD1 (5 bases). The germline V gene has CDR1 MNHEY and CDR2 SVGAGI. Trimming took off 6 bases at V and 4 bases at J, with 10 bases between the two ends. CDR3 length: 13 amino acids. CDR3 region: CASSPGGGNTIYF. CDR3 in DNA: TGTGCCAGCAGCCCCGGGGGGGGAAACACCATATATTTT.

The table lists this clone with a few counts. This chain joins TRBV20-1 and TRBJ2-1; D is possibly TRBD1 (6 bases). Between the trimmed V and J ends, which lost 5 bases and 8 bases, there was a span of 10 bases. CDR1 and CDR2 (germline): DFQATT, SNEGSKA (reference sequence). The CDR3 is made up of 11 amino acids. CDR3 sequence reads: CSADDRYEQFF. The CDR3 region has the DNA TGCAGTGCTGACGACAGGTATGAGCAGTTCTTC.

The CDR3 bases are TGTGCCAGCAGCGTCGGGACTAGCGGGGCATCCTACGAGCAGTACTTC. This sequence encodes CASSVGTSGASYEQYF. The chain links TRBV9 to TRBJ2-7, with 13 bases that match TRBD2. CDR3 length: 16 amino acids. The V gene's germline CDR1 is SGDLS and CDR2 YYNGEE. J gave up 1 base and V 2 bases, and 3 bases lay outside the gene matches.

Here the CDR3 DNA reads TGTGCCAGCAGTCCTGTCTCGCGGGGGAGGAATGAGCAGTTCTTC. Translating gives CASSPVSRGRNEQFF. The J gene is TRBJ2-1, the V gene TRBV2, with 7 bases lining up with TRBD2. The germline CDR1 and CDR2 sequences are SNHLY and FYNNEI. The CDR3 has 15 residues. J gave up 7 bases and V 5 bases, and 11 bases lay outside the gene matches. Drawing the rest from reference TRBV2 and TRBJ2-1, the complete variable domain is EPEVTQTPSHQVTQMGQEVILRCVPISNHLYFYWYRQILGQKVEFLVSFYNNEISEKSEIFDDQFSVERPDGSNFTLKIRSTKLEDSAMYFCASSPVSRGRNEQFFGPGTRLTVL.

The J gene is TRBJ2-2, the V gene TRBV7-8; the match to TRBD2 covers 8 bases. This CDR3 has 16 residues. The ends lost 2 bases at V and 8 bases at J; junction bases unmatched: 10. Germline CDR1 is SGHVS and CDR2 is FQNEAQ. Here the CDR3 DNA reads TGTGCCAGCAGCTTAACGGGGGGGATGACTCCTGGGGAGCTGTTTTTT. Translating it yields CASSLTGGMTPGELFF.

This clone turned up a few times. The rearrangement links TRBV6-5 to TRBJ2-2; 8 nucleotides agree with TRBD1. Germline V gene data show CDR1 as MNHEY and CDR2 as SVGAGI. The V and J ends lost 10 bases and 1 base, in that order; junction bases with no gene match: 8. The CDR3 is 15 residues long. In nucleotides, the CDR3 is TGTGCCATCTACCCCGACAGGGGGAACACCGGGGAGCTGTTTTTT. It is translated as CAIYPDRGNTGELFF.

The rearrangement joins TRBV6-1 to TRBJ1-1; D is ambiguous. The V end was cut by 0 bases, the J end by 0 bases, with 11 bases between. Germline values: CDR1 MNHNS, CDR2 SASEGT. The CDR3 is made up of 16 amino acids. The CDR3 here is CASSEAQDYLNTEAFF. CDR3 nucleotide sequence: TGTGCCAGCAGTGAAGCGCAGGATTATTTGAACACTGAAGCTTTCTTT.

The V and J genes are TRBV10-2 and TRBJ1-1; 10 bases fit TRBD1. Trimming removed 8 bases from V and 3 bases from J; junction bases left unmatched: 3. CDR3 length: 13 amino acids. CDR1 is WSHSY and CDR2 is SAAADI in the germline V gene. The CDR3 protein is CASGGTGDTEAFF. CDR3 sequence (DNA): TGCGCCAGCGGGGGGACAGGGGACACTGAAGCTTTCTTT.

This clone was counted once. V is TRBV5-5 and J is TRBJ2-3; D not resolved. The CDR3 has 15 amino acids. Germline V gene sequence: CDR1 SGHKS, CDR2 YYEKEE (reference sequence). V was clipped by 0 bases and J by 2 bases, with 10 bases between them. The CDR3 DNA follows: TGTGCCAGCAGCTTGGGGGCACAATCCACAGATACGCAGTATTTT. Its protein is CASSLGAQSTDTQYF. The complete variable domain, with remaining parts taken from reference TRBV5-5 and TRBJ2-3, reads DAGVTQSPTHLIKTRGQQVTLRCSPISGHKSVSWYQQVLGQGPQFIFQYYEKEERGRGNFPDRFSARQFPNYSSELNVNALLLGDSALYLCASSLGAQSTDTQYFGPGTRLTVL.

The rearrangement joins TRBV15 to TRBJ1-4; D is unresolved. V lost 1 base and J 7 bases, leaving 13 bases between the germline ends. Per the germline V gene, CDR1 is LNHNV and CDR2 is YYDKDF (reference sequence). The CDR3 runs to 15 residues. CDR3 in amino acids: CATSRVGVRAEKLFF. CDR3 DNA: TGTGCCACCAGCAGAGTCGGGGTAAGAGCTGAAAAACTGTTTTTT.

The chain links TRBV6-4 to TRBJ2-3; 10 bases fit TRBD2. CDR1 and CDR2 from the germline V gene are MRHNA and SNTAGT. The CDR3 length is 15 residues. V shed 5 bases and J 7 bases; nucleotides not matched to a gene: 9. The CDR3 reads CASSLQAGGLNTQYF. The DNA of the CDR3 is TGTGCCAGCAGTTTACAAGCGGGGGGGCTGAATACGCAGTATTTT.

In nucleotides, the CDR3 is TGTGCCAGCATTCAGGGGAGGGGGGTTTTCGAAAACATTCAGTACTTC. This codes for CASIQGRGVFENIQYF. The V call is TRBV6-6, the J call TRBJ2-4; perhaps TRBD2 as D (7 bases). Germline CDR1 MNHNY, CDR2 SVGAGI (reference sequence). This CDR3 comprises 16 residues. The V end was cut by 7 bases, the J end by 5 bases, with 21 bases between.

This clone appeared once. The chain joins TRBV5-1 to TRBJ1-1; 9 bases are a match to TRBD1. The CDR3 totals 15 residues. Trimming cost V 5 bases and J 4 bases; bases outside gene matches: 9. Germline loops: CDR1 SGHRS, CDR2 YFSETQ. CDR3 nucleotides: TGCGCCAGCAGTCGGGACAGGGCGGGTAGCACTGAAGCTTTCTTT. The encoded protein is CASSRDRAGSTEAFF.

The rearrangement joins TRBV18 to TRBJ2-5; possibly TRBD2 for D (7 bases). Trimming removed 6 bases from V and 5 bases from J, with 19 bases in between. Per germline, CDR1 KGHSH and CDR2 LQKENI. This CDR3 spans 15 amino acids. Here the CDR3 reads CASSPQRGTGETQYF. DNA of the CDR3: TGTGCCAGCTCCCCCCAGCGGGGAACAGGGGAGACCCAGTACTTC.

The chain combines TRBV7-9 with TRBJ2-5, with 8 bases aligning to TRBD1. The CDR3 extends over 15 amino acids. Trimming at V came to 5 bases and at J to 2 bases, leaving 7 bases not matched to a gene. CDR1 and CDR2 from the germline V gene are SEHNR and FQNEAQ (reference sequence). The chain's CDR3 is CASSPDRAVQETQYF. CDR3 in DNA: TGTGCCAGCAGCCCGGACAGGGCCGTTCAAGAGACCCAGTACTTC.